The T cell receptor (beta chain) under discussion was sequenced for a study of neurological immune-mediated disorders. Via MiXCR, TCRdb re-called the 5' RACE reads, giving one row per CDR3 protein. The sample carries roughly 49,000 distinct CDR3 sequences, over 9.5% recorded once. This clonotype was seen many times. Indicated time point: longitudinal time-point 3. It was from 2 million PBMCs stored at -80 C that the unsorted libraries were obtained. V shed 7 bases and J shed 10 bases, with 19 bases lying between them. The CDR3 has 14 amino acids. Germline CDR1 reads SNHLY; CDR2 reads FYNNEI. Sequencing was done on a sample of PBMCs. V usage is TRBV2 and J usage is TRBJ1-4; D is perhaps TRBD1 (5 bases). This sequence originates from a male donor with HTLV-1-associated myelopathy (HAM/TSP). CDR3 coding DNA: TGTGCCAGCATAGGGGACCTTTCGGCCGCAAAACTGTTTTTT. Protein product: CASIGDLSAAKLFF.